Listed here is a single TCR beta chain. What this receptor recognizes is not known. No base qualities exist here, and no much larger clone lies one base off it. The source of the sample is a study of blood T cells in healthy people across ages (dated by TCRdb to between 2015 and 2016). About the study as a whole: In model experiments, template switching captured about one uniquely barcoded TCR beta cDNA molecule for every two T cells. The study measured age-related changes in TCR beta repertoire diversity using deep sequencing normalized with unique cDNA molecular identifiers. The donors were split into four age groups: young (average about 16 years), middle-aged (around 37), aged (approximately 59) and long-lived (about 74). To avoid experimental bias, donors of different ages were randomly spread across the sequencing lanes. Using the same blood draw, the study looked at two additional independent replicas of 1 million unique cDNA reads for two donors, one aged 18 to 29 and the other aged 80 or older.

Here is what the overall study found, with its caveats: There was a strong correlation between observed TCR beta diversity and the percentage of naive T cells measured by flow cytometry. Compared with the aged group, more naive CD4+ T cells, fewer expanded clones and increased TCR diversity were shown by the long-lived group, suggesting age selection. Estimates of total diversity based on one million sequenced T cells were regarded as lower bounds and as underestimates. Bulk unsorted PBMC profiling prevented conclusive comparison of naive and antigen-experienced compartments. The CMV infection status of donors was not known, potentially confounding age-related changes in expanded clonotypes. Observed TCR beta diversity per million T cells fell roughly linearly with age, and a significant reduction was already apparent by age around 39.

Trimming takes 8 bases off V and 0 bases off J; junction bases not matched to a gene: 8. The CDR3 goes from the cysteine to the phenylalanine over 15 residues. CDR3 DNA is the only sequence kept; it has 45 bases, read in frame from the first base. The germline V gene sets CDR1 to MDHEN and CDR2 to SYDVKM. Donors were under 40 systemically healthy Caucasian individuals from Russia aged roughly 6 to 100 years. Each donor gave approximately 9.3 milliliters of peripheral blood, collected into EDTA-treated Vacutainer tubes. Ficoll-Paque density-gradient centrifugation was used to isolate PBMCs, with at least 6 million obtained per sample. Total RNA was extracted from PBMCs with Trizol reagent, with at least 5 micrograms obtained per sample. Naive CD45RAhigh/CD27high T cell percentages were measured by flow cytometry on a PBMC aliquot from every donor. To prepare the library, 5' RACE was applied. The sequencing machine was an Illumina HiSeq 2500. A second PCR of roughly 6 to 11 cycles was run with a J-beta primer mix and a sample-barcoded 5' primer. A template-switch 5' adaptor carrying 12 random nucleotides introduced a unique molecular identifier onto each TCR beta cDNA molecule. At least 2.5 million CDR3-containing paired-end reads were obtained from each sample. First-strand cDNA synthesis was performed from all RNA using the Mint cDNA synthesis kit, with priming by a TRBC-specific oligonucleotide. Following uracil-DNA glycosylase treatment, a first 18-cycle PCR with universal primers M1SS and BC2_uni_R was performed on all cDNA. The authors processed their data as follows. Each sample was normalized by randomly selecting 1 million high-quality reads, each carrying a distinct molecular identifier. Instead of being binned into consensus sequences, reads with shared molecular identifiers were discarded. MiTCR, with a Q25 quality threshold and the strictest error-elimination algorithm, was used for CDR3 identification, clonotype clustering and error correction. A nonparametric unseen species model with Euler transformation was used to estimate a lower bound on total TCR beta diversity. The raw public data were reprocessed by TCRdb itself: fastp quality trimming at Q25, MiXCR clonotype calling, in-frame beta chains only. One record per CDR3 amino acid sequence lists the most common genes and DNA. The V and J calls, along with clone size, are taken from TCRdb and not from the paper's own processing. The sample data list about 1.4 million distinct CDR3 sequences, and 55% to 75% of these were observed just once. The top ten clonotypes cover over 6.5% of the sample.

This sequence was found in a man aged 18-30 years in good health. Specimen: blood. The receptor chain draws on TRBV28 and TRBJ2-5, with 8 middle bases fitting TRBD2. The CDR3 loop reads CASSASGRYQETQYF. The nucleotide sequence is given as TGTGCCAGCTCAGCTAGCGGGCGATACCAAGAGACCCAGTACTTC.